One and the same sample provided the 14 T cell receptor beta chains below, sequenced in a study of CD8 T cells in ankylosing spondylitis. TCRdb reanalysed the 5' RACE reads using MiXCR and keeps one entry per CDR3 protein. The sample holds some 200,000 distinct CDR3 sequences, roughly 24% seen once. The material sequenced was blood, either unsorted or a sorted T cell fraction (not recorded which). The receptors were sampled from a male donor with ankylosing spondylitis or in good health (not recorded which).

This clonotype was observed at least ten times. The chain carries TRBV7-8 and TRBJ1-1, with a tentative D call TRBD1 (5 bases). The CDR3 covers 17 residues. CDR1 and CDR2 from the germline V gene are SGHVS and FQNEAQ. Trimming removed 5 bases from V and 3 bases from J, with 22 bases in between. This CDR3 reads CASSLRTHGIGDTEAFF. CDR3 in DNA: TGTGCCAGCAGCCTCAGGACCCACGGTATAGGGGACACTGAAGCTTTCTTT.

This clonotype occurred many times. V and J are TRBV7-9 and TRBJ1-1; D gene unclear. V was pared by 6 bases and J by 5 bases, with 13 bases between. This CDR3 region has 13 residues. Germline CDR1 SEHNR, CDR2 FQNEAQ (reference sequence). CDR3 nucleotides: TGTGCCAGCAGGGCCGGATGGGCTACTGAAGCTTTCTTT. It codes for CASRAGWATEAFF.

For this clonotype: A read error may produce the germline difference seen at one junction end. The CDR3 protein is CASSIASTGGKDF. The DNA for the CDR3 is TGTGCCAGTAGTATCGCCTCGACAGGGGGCAAGGATTTT. The chain couples TRBV19 to TRBJ1-5; TRBD1 agrees at 10 bases. Germline V lookup: CDR1 LNHDA, CDR2 SQIVND (reference sequence). The CDR3 extends over 13 amino acids. Full variable domain (rest looked up from reference TRBV19 and TRBJ1-5): DGGITQSPKYLFRKEGQNVTLSCEQNLNHDAMYWYRQDPGQGLRLIYYSQIVNDFQKGDIAEGYSVSREKKESFPLTVTSAQKNPTAFYLCASSIASTGGKDFGDGTRLSIL.

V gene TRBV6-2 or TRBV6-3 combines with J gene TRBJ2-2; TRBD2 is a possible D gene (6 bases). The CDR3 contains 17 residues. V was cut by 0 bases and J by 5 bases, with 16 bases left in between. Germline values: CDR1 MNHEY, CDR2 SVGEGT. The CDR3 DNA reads TGTGCCAGCAGTTACTCGAACGGGAGAAGTGAGACCGGGGAGCTGTTTTTT. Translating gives CASSYSNGRSETGELFF.

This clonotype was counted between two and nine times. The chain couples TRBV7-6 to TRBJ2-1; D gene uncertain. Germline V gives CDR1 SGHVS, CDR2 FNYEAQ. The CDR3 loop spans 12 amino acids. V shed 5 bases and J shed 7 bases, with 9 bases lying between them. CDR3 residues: CASSVTINEQFF. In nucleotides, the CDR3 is TGTGCCAGCAGCGTAACAATTAATGAGCAGTTCTTC. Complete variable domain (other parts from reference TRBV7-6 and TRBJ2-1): GAGVSQSPRYKVTKRGQDVALRCDPISGHVSLYWYRQALGQGPEFLTYFNYEAQQDKSGLPNDRFSAERPEGSISTLTIQRTEQRDSAMYRCASSVTINEQFFGPGTRLTVL.

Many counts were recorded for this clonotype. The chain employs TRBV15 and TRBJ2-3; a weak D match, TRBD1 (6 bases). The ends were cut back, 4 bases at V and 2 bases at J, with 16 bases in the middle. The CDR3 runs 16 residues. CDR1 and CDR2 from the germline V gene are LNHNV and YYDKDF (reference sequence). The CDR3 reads CATSTPSGDPTDTQYF. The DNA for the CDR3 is TGTGCCACCAGCACGCCTTCAGGGGACCCCACAGATACGCAGTATTTT.

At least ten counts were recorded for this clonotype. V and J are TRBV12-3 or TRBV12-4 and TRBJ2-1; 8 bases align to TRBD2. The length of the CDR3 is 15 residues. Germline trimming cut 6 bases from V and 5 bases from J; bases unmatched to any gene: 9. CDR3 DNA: TGTGCCAGCAGAGAGGACCTGCGGGAGGACAATGAGCAGTTCTTC. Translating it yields CASREDLREDNEQFF.

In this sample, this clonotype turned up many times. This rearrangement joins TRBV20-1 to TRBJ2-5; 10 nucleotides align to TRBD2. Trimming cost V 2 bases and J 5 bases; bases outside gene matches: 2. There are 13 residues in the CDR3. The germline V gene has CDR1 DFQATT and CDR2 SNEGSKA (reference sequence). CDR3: CSARLAGVETQYF. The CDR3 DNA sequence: TGCAGTGCTAGACTAGCGGGAGTTGAGACCCAGTACTTC.

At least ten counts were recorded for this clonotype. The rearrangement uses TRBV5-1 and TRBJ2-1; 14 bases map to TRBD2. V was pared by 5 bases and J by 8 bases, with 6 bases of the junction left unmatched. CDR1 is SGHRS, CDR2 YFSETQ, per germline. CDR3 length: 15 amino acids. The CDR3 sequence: CASSPGTSGRYEQFF. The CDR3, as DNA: TGCGCCAGCAGTCCCGGGACTAGCGGGAGATATGAGCAGTTCTTC. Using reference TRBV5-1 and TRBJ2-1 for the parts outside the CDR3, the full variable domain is KAGVTQTPRYLIKTRGQQVTLSCSPISGHRSVSWYQQTPGQGLQFLFEYFSETQRNKGNFPGRFSGRQFSNSRSEMNVSTLELGDSALYLCASSPGTSGRYEQFFGPGTRLTVL.

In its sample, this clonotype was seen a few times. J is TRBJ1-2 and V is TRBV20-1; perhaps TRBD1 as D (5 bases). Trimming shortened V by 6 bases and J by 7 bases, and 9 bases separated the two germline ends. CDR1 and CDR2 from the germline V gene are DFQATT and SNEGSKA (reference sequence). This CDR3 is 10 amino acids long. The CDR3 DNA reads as TGCAGTGCCACCGGGGGTGGCTACACCTTC. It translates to CSATGGGYTF.

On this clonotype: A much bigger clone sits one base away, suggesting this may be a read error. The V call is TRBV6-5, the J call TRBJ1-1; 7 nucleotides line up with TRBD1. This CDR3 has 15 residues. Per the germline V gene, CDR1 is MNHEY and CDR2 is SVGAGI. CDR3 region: CARSSRGTANTEAFF. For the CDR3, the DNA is TGTGCCAGAAGTTCCCGAGGGACAGCGAACACTGAAGCTTTCTTT.

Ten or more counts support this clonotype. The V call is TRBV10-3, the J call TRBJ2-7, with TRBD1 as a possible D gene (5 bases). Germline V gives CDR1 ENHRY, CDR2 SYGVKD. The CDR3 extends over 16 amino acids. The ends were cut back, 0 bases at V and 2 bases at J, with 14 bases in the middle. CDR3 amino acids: CAISESLGQPPYEQYF. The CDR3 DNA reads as TGTGCCATCAGTGAGTCGCTGGGGCAGCCCCCCTACGAGCAGTACTTC.

CDR3 sequence: CASRGSQISDEQYF. CDR3 bases: TGTGCTAGCCGGGGCAGCCAAATCAGCGACGAGCAGTACTTC. This chain uses TRBV12-5 with TRBJ2-7; D is tentatively TRBD1 or TRBD2 (5 bases each). V dropped 9 bases and J dropped 5 bases, with 20 bases sitting between them. The CDR3 sequence is 14 residues long. Germline loops: CDR1 LGHNT, CDR2 FRNRAP. The full variable domain, with the rest looked up from reference TRBV12-5 and TRBJ2-7, is DARVTQTPRHKVTEMGQEVTMRCQPILGHNTVFWYRQTMMQGLELLAYFRNRAPLDDSGMPKDRFSAEMPDATLATLKIQPSEPRDSAVYFCASRGSQISDEQYFGPGTRLTVT.

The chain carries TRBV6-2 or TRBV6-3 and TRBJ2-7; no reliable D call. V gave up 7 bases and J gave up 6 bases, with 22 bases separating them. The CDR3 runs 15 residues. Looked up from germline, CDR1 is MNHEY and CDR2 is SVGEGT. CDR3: CASIPDPESLGEQYF. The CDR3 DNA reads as TGTGCCAGCATCCCGGACCCCGAAAGCCTCGGCGAGCAGTACTTC.